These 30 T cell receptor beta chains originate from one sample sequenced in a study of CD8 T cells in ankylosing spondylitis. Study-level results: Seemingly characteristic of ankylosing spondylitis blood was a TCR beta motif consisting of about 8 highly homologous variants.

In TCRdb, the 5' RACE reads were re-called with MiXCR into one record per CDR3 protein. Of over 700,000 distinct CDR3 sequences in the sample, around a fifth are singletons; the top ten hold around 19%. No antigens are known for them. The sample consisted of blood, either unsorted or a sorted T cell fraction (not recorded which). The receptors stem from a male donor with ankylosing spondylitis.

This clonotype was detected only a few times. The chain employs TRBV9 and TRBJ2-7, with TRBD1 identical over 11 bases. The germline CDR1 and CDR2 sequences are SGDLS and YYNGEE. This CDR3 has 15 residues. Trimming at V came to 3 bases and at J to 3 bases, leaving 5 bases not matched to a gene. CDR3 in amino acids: CASSEGQGGYYEQYF. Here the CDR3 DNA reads TGTGCCAGCAGCGAGGGACAGGGGGGATACTACGAGCAGTACTTC.

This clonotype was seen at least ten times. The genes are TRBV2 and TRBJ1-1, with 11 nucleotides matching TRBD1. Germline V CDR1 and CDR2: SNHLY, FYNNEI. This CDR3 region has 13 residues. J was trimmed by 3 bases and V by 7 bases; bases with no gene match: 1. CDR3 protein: CASKGQGDTEAFF. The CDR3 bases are TGTGCCAGCAAGGGACAGGGGGACACTGAAGCTTTCTTT.

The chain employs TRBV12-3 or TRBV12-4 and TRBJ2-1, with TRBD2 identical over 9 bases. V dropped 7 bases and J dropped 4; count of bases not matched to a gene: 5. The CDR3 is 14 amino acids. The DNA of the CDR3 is TGTGCCAGCACCGAGCGGGGGGAATACAATGAGCAGTTCTTC. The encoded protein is CASTERGEYNEQFF.

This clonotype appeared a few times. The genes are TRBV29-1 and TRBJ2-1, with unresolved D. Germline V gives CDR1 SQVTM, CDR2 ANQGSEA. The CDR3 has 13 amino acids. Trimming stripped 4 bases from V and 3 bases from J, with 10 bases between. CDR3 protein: CSVVGGNYNEQFF. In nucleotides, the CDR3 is TGCAGCGTTGTCGGTGGAAACTACAATGAGCAGTTCTTC.

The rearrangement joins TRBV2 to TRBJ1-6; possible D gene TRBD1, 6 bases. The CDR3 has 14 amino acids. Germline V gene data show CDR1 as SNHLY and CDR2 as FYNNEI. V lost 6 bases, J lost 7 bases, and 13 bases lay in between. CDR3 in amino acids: CASRETGQNSPLHF. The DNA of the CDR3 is TGTGCCAGCAGGGAGACAGGCCAGAATTCACCCCTCCACTTT.

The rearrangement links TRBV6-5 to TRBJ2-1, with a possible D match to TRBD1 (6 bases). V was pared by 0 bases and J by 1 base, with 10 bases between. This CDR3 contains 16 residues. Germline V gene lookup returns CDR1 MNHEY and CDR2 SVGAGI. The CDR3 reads CASSYSPGASYNEQFF. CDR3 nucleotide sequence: TGTGCCAGCAGTTACTCGCCAGGGGCATCCTACAATGAGCAGTTCTTC.

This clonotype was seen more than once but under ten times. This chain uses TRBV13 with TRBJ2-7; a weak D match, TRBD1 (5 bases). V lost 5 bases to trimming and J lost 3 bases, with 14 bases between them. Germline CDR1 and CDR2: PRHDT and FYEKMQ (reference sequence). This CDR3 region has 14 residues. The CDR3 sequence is CASSNGASYYEQYF. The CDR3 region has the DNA TGTGCCAGCAGCAATGGGGCTAGTTACTACGAGCAGTACTTC.

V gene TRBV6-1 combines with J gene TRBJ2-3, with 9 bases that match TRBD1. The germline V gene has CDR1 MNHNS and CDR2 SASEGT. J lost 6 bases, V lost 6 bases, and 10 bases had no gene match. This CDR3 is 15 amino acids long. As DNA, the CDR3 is TGTGCCAGCAGAAAACAGGGGGCCTTTTCCGATACGCAGTATTTT. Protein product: CASRKQGAFSDTQYF.

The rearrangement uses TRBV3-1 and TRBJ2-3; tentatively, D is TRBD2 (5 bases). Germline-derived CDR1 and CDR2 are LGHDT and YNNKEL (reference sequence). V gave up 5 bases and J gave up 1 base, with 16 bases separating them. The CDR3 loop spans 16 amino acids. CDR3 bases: TGTGCCAGCAGCTCTCGGACTTCAGCCCGCACAGATACGCAGTATTTT. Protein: CASSSRTSARTDTQYF.

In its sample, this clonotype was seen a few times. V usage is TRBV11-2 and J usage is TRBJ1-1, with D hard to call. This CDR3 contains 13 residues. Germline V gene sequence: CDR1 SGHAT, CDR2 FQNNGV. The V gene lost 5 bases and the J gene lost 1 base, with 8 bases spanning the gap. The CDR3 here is CASSITENTEAFF. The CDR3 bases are TGTGCCAGCAGCATAACAGAGAACACTGAAGCTTTCTTT.

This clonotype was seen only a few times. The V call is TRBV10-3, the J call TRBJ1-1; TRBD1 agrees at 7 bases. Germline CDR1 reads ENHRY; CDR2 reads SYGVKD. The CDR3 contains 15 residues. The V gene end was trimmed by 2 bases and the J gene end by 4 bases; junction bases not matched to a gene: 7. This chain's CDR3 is CAISEPRTGGTEAFF. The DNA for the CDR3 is TGTGCCATCAGTGAGCCCAGGACAGGTGGCACTGAAGCTTTCTTT.

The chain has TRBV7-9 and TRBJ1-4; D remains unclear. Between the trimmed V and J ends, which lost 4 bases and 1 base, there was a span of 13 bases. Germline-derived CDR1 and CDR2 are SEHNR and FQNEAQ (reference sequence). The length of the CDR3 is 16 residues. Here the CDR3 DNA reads TGTGCCAGCAGCTCCAAGATGAGGTTAACTAATGAAAAACTGTTTTTT. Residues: CASSSKMRLTNEKLFF. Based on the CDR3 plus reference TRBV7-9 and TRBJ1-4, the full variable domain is DTGVSQNPRHKITKRGQNVTFRCDPISEHNRLYWYRQTLGQGPEFLTYFQNEAQLEKSRLLSDRFSAERPKGSFSTLEIQRTEQGDSAMYLCASSSKMRLTNEKLFFGSGTQLSVL.

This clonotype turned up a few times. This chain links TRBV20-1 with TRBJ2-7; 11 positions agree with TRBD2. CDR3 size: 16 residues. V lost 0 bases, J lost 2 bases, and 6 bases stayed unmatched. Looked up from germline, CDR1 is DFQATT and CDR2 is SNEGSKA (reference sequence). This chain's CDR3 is CSARDSLAGGTYEQYF. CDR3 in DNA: TGCAGTGCTAGAGATAGCCTAGCGGGGGGCACCTACGAGCAGTACTTC.

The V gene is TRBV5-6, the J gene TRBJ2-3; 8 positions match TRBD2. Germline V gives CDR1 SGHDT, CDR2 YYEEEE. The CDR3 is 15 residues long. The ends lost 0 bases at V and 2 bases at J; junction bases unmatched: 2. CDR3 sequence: CASSLVGLATDTQYF. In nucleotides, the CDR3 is TGTGCCAGCAGCTTGGTCGGACTAGCCACAGATACGCAGTATTTT.

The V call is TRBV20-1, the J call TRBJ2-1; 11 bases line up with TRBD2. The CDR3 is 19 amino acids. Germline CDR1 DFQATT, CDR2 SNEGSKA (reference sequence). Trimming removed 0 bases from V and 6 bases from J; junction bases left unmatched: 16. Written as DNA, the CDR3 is TGCAGTGCTAGAGATCACCGTCTTAGCGGGAGGGCCAGGGCCAATGAGCAGTTCTTC. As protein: CSARDHRLSGRARANEQFF.

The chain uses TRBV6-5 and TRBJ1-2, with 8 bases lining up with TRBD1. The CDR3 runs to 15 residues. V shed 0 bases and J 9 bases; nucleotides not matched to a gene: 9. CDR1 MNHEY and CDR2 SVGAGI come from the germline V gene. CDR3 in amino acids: CASSYSTYRGMRYTF. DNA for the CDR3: TGTGCCAGCAGTTACTCGACGTACAGGGGGATGCGCTACACCTTC.

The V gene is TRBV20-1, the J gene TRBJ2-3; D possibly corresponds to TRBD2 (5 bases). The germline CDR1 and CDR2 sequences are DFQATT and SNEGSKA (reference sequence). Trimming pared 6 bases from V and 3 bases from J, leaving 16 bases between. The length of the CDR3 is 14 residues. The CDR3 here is CSALLAGRTDTQYF. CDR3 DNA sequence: TGCAGTGCCTTGCTAGCTGGAAGGACAGATACGCAGTATTTT.

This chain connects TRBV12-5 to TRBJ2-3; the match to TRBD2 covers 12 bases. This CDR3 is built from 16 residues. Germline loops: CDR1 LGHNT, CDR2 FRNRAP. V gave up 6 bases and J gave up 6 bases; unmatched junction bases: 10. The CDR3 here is CASGPGTSGSRDTQYF. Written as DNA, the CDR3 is TGTGCTAGTGGCCCCGGGACTAGCGGGTCTCGGGATACGCAGTATTTT.

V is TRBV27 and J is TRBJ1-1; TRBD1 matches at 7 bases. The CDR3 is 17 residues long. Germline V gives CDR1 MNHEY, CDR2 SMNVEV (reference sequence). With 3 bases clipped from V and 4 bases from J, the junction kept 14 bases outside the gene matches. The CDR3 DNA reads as TGTGCCAGCAGTTTGATTGCCACCCGCAGGGGGGTCACTGAAGCTTTCTTT. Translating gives CASSLIATRRGVTEAFF.

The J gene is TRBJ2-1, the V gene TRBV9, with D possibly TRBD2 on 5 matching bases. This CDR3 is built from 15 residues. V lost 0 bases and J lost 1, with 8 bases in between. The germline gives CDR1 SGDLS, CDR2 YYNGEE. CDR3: CASSVAGLSYNEQFF. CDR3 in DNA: TGTGCCAGCAGCGTAGCAGGACTTTCCTACAATGAGCAGTTCTTC.

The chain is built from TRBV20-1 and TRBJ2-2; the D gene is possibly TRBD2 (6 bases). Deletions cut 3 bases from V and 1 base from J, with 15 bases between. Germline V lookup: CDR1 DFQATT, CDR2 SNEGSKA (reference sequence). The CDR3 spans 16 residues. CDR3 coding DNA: TGCAGTGCTAGGCCCGAAATAGCGGAGAACACCGGGGAGCTGTTTTTT. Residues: CSARPEIAENTGELFF.

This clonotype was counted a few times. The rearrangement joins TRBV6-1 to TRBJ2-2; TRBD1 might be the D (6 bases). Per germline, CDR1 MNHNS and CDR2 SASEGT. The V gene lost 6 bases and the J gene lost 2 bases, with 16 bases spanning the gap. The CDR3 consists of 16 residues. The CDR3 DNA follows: TGTGCCAGCAGCAGGGACATCCCTCGCAACACCGGGGAGCTGTTTTTT. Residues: CASSRDIPRNTGELFF.

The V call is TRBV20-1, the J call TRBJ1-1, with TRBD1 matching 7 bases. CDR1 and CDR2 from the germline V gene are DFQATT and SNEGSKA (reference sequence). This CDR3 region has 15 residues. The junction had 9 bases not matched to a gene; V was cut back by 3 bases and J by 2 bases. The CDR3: CSASDRVVGNTEAFF. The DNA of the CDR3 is TGCAGTGCTAGTGACAGGGTAGTGGGTAACACTGAAGCTTTCTTT.

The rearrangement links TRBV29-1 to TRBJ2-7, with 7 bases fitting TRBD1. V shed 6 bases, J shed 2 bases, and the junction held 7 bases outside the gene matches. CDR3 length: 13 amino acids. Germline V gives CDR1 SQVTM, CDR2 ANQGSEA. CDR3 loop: CSVAGDRAYEQYF. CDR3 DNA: TGCAGCGTCGCCGGGGACAGAGCCTACGAGCAGTACTTC.

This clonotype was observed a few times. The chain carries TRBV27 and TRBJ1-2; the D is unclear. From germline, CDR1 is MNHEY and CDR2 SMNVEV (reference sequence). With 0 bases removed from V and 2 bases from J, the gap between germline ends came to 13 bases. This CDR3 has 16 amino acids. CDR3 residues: CASSLSVGLRNYGYTF. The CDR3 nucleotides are TGTGCCAGCAGTTTATCGGTCGGGTTGCGGAACTATGGCTACACCTTC.

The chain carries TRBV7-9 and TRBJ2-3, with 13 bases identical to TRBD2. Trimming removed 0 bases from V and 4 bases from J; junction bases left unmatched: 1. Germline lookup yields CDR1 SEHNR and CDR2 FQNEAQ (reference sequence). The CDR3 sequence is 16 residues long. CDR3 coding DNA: TGTGCCAGCAGCTTAGCGGGACTAGCGGGACCAGATACGCAGTATTTT. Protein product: CASSLAGLAGPDTQYF.

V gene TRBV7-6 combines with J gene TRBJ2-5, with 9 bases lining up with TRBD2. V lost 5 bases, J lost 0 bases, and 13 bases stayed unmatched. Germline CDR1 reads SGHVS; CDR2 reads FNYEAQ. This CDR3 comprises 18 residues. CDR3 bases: TGTGCCAGCAGCCCGACGCCGCTAGCGGGAAGAAACCAAGAGACCCAGTACTTC. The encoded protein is CASSPTPLAGRNQETQYF.

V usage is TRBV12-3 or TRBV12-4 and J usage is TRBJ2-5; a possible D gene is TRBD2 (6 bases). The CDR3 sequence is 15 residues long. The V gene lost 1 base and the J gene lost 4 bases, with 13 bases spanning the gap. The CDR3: CASSLGPPGGETQYF. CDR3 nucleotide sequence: TGTGCCAGCAGTTTAGGTCCCCCCGGGGGAGAGACCCAGTACTTC.

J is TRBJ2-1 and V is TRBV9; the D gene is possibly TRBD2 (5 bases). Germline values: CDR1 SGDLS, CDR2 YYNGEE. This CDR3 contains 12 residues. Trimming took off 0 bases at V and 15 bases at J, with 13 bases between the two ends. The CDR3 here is CASSVVEDRRFF. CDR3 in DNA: TGTGCCAGCAGCGTAGTGGAGGACCGCCGGTTCTTC.

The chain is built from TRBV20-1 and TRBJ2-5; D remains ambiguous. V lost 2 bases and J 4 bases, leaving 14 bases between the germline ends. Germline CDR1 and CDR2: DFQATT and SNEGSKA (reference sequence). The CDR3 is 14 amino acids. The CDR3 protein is CSARPGQKGETQYF. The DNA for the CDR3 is TGCAGTGCTAGACCCGGCCAGAAAGGAGAGACCCAGTACTTC.